The 13 T cell receptor beta chains reported below all come from one sample, sequenced in a study of T cell responses to AZD1222 COVID-19 vaccine. Here immunoSEQ multiplex PCR was the method, and the copy in TCRdb shows in-frame clones only, minus some. The sample lists around 180,000 clones; roughly 87% were seen once. The input for sequencing was peripheral blood, taken on day 0 of AZD1222 vaccination. The origin of the receptors is an adult in good health.

The CDR3 region has the DNA TGTGCCAGCAGCCAAAGGGAAAACACTGAAGCTTTCTTT. Protein product: CASSQRENTEAFF. The rearrangement links TRBV3-1 (or the pseudogene TRBV3-2) to TRBJ1-1; no reliable D call. V was cut by 2 bases and J by 2 bases, with 6 bases left in between. This CDR3 has 13 amino acids. The germline V gene encodes CDR1 LGHDT and CDR2 YNNKEL (reference sequence).

The chain is built from TRBV5-1 and TRBJ2-7; D ambiguous. Trimming took 0 bases from V and 2 from J, leaving 24 bases between them. The CDR3 is made up of 19 amino acids. Germline V gives CDR1 SGHRS, CDR2 YFSETQ. The CDR3 is CASSLGVIPPWSQTYEQYF. The DNA for the CDR3 is TGCGCCAGCAGCTTGGGCGTGATCCCCCCTTGGTCCCAAACCTACGAGCAGTACTTC.

This sequence joins TRBV28 and TRBJ1-3; D is ambiguous. The length of the CDR3 is 14 residues. Germline-derived CDR1 and CDR2 are MDHEN and SYDVKM. With 4 bases removed from V and 4 bases from J, the gap between germline ends came to 11 bases. The CDR3 region has the DNA TGTGCCAGCAGTTCATCTCGGGTAGGAAACACCATATATTTT. Protein sequence: CASSSSRVGNTIYF.

The V gene is TRBV3-1 (or the pseudogene TRBV3-2), the J gene TRBJ1-1; no reliable D call. This CDR3 is 15 amino acids long. Germline values: CDR1 LGHDT, CDR2 YNNKEL (reference sequence). Deletions cut 0 bases from V and 0 bases from J, with 8 bases between. This CDR3 is CASSQEESMNTEAFF. DNA for the CDR3: TGTGCCAGCAGCCAAGAAGAGTCCATGAACACTGAAGCTTTCTTT.

The V and J genes are TRBV18 and TRBJ2-7; the D is unclear. The V end was cut by 2 bases, the J end by 6 bases, with 8 bases between. Germline assignment: CDR1 KGHSH and CDR2 LQKENI. This CDR3 comprises 12 residues. The CDR3 bases are TGTGCCAGCTCACCAAGCCCCTTCGAGCAGTACTTC. Its protein product is CASSPSPFEQYF.

The J gene is TRBJ1-1, the V gene TRBV7-2; tentative D call: TRBD1 (5 bases). Germline V CDR1 and CDR2: SGHTA, FQGNSA. The V gene lost 5 bases and the J gene lost 4 bases, with 20 bases spanning the gap. The CDR3 contains 16 residues. CDR3 amino acids: CASSPSPGADATEAFF. CDR3 DNA: TGTGCCAGCAGCCCCTCGCCCGGGGCAGATGCCACTGAAGCTTTCTTT.

This chain links TRBV3-1 (or the pseudogene TRBV3-2) with TRBJ1-1, with D unresolved. Trimming shortened V by 1 base and J by 7 bases, and 13 bases separated the two germline ends. The CDR3 is 14 amino acids. Per germline, CDR1 LGHDT and CDR2 YNNKEL (reference sequence). In DNA form, the CDR3 reads TGTGCCAGCAGCCAAGCTCAAGGATTTGGTGAAGCTTTCTTT. This codes for CASSQAQGFGEAFF.

The chain carries TRBV27 and TRBJ2-1; D is uncertain. This CDR3 region has 16 residues. The germline gives CDR1 MNHEY, CDR2 SMNVEV (reference sequence). V was cut by 3 bases and J by 8 bases, with 20 bases left in between. The CDR3 spells CASSFISVGGIDEQFF. CDR3 sequence (DNA): TGTGCCAGCAGTTTTATATCTGTTGGTGGGATCGATGAGCAGTTCTTC.

The chain links TRBV20-1 to TRBJ2-7, with a weak D call TRBD2 (5 bases). With 6 bases removed from V and 9 bases from J, the gap between germline ends came to 12 bases. Germline CDR1 DFQATT, CDR2 SNEGSKA (reference sequence). CDR3 length: 10 residues. DNA of the CDR3: TGCAGTGCGTCGGGGAGTGGGCAGTACTTC. This translates into CSASGSGQYF.

The V gene is TRBV5-1, the J gene TRBJ2-5, with a weak D call TRBD2 (6 bases). CDR1 is SGHRS, CDR2 YFSETQ, per germline. V shed 4 bases and J shed 4 bases, with 8 bases lying between them. This CDR3 comprises 12 residues. This CDR3 is CASSVGGETQYF. As DNA, the CDR3 is TGCGCCAGCAGCGTGGGGGGAGAGACCCAGTACTTC.

The J gene is TRBJ2-3, the V gene TRBV6-5; 13 bases are a match to TRBD2. Germline V gene sequence: CDR1 MNHEY, CDR2 SVGAGI. The V segment lost 7 bases and the J segment 8 bases; nucleotides outside the gene matches: 9. There are 15 residues in the CDR3. The CDR3: CASIPGLAGRATQYF. The CDR3, as DNA: TGTGCCAGCATTCCGGGACTAGCGGGAAGGGCTACGCAGTATTTT.

The J gene is TRBJ2-5, the V gene TRBV6-5, with D uncertain. Germline values: CDR1 MNHEY, CDR2 SVGAGI. The CDR3 totals 13 residues. Trimming shortened V by 7 bases and J by 5 bases, and 14 bases separated the two germline ends. The CDR3 region is CASNNLPGETQYF. In DNA, the CDR3 is TGTGCCAGCAACAACCTGCCCGGGGAGACCCAGTACTTC.

The chain joins TRBV9 to TRBJ1-6, with 7 bases fitting TRBD1. This CDR3 has 17 amino acids. Germline V gene sequence: CDR1 SGDLS, CDR2 YYNGEE. Losses at the gene ends were 0 bases for V and 8 bases for J; bases not matched to a gene: 11. CDR3 protein: CASSVVQGVVPYSPLHF. In nucleotides, the CDR3 is TGTGCCAGCAGCGTAGTTCAGGGGGTTGTACCTTATTCACCCCTCCACTTT.